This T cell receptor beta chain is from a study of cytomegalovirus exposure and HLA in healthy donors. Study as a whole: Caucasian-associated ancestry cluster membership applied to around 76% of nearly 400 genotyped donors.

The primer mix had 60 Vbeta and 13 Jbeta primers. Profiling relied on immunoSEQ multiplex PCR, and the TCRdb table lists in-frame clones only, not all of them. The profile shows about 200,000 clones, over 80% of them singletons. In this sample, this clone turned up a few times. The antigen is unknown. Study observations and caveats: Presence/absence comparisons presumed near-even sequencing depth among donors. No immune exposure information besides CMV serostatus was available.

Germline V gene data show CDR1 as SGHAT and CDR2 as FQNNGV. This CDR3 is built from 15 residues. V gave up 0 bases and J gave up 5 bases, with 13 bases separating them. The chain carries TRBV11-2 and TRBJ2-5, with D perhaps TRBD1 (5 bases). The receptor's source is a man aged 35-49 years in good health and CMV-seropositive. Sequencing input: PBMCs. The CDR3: CASSLDDAGRETQYF. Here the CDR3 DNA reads TGTGCCAGCAGCTTAGATGATGCAGGGCGGGAGACCCAGTACTTC.